Detailed here is one T cell receptor beta chain. The target antigen is unknown. This sample was included in a study of blood T cells in healthy people across ages. Regarding the study as a whole: Unsorted PBMCs blocked a conclusive comparison of naive and antigen-experienced cells.

Next came a second PCR, run for about 7 to 11 cycles, which used a sample-barcoded 5' primer along with a J-beta primer mix. A single record per CDR3 protein comes from TCRdb applying MiXCR to the 5' RACE reads. The data contain 1.5 million to 2 million distinct CDR3 sequences, 30% to 40% of them singletons. Germline V CDR1 and CDR2: SQVTM, ANQGSEA. The CDR3 runs 14 residues. The chain links TRBV29-1 to TRBJ2-1, with D possibly TRBD1 on 6 matching bases. The last part of the DNA fits TRBJ2-7 better; the J call may be wrong. Sequencing was done on a sample of blood. This clonotype originated in a human donor in good health. The CDR3: CSVEDIDRPYEQYF. The DNA for the CDR3 is TGCAGCGTTGAAGATATAGACAGGCCTTACGAGCAGTACTTC.